This T cell receptor beta chain was sequenced in a study of CD8+ T cells in alopecia areata. This clone came up a few times. Reverse transcribed after extraction, RNA yielded cDNA as the sequencing template. Clones were sequenced by immunoSEQ multiplex PCR, and TCRdb holds only the in-frame ones, with some missing. The data contain approximately 59,000 clones, about half of them singletons. V lost 4 bases to trimming and J lost 0 bases; unmatched junction nucleotides: 6. Germline CDR1 and CDR2: SEHNR and FQNEAQ (reference sequence). CDR3 size: 16 residues. The sequence came from a human donor with alopecia areata. Source: CD8+ T cells sorted from blood, taken at week 0. This chain uses TRBV7-9 with TRBJ2-4; TRBD1 agrees at 7 bases. CDR3 residues: CASSSRTGLAKNIQYF. Here the CDR3 DNA reads TGTGCCAGCAGCTCTCGGACAGGACTAGCCAAAAACATTCAGTACTTC.